A selection of T cell receptor beta chains follows, all from one sample in a study of cytomegalovirus exposure and HLA in healthy donors. Only in-frame clones appear in the TCRdb table, and some are missing; sequencing was by immunoSEQ multiplex PCR. The table has about 190,000 clones, almost 80% seen once. The sample taken for sequencing was PBMCs. These receptor sequences come from a woman younger than 35 in good health and CMV-seronegative. Each CDR3 is given with its conserved first and last residue. Each record gives: D gene, J gene, clone size, V gene, CDR3 DNA, CDR3 protein. A D gene is named only where the DNA matches it firmly. Not all rows give a size; the values are once, few, many and, for expanded clones, a class.

NA | TRBJ2-2 | once | TRBV6-1 | TGTGCCAGCACCCTCGACACCGGGGAGCTGTTTTTT | CASTLDTGELFF
NA | TRBJ2-7 | NA | TRBV5-1 | TGCGCCAGCAGCGGCGGGGAGATAGACGTCCCCTACGAGCAGTACTTC | CASSGGEIDVPYEQYF
TRBD2 | TRBJ2-1 | once | TRBV7-2 | TGTGCCAGCAGCTTAGCGGGGCGACTAGCGGGAGGTGTGGTTGAGCAGTTCTTC | CASSLAGRLAGGVVEQFF
NA | TRBJ1-1 | once | TRBV5-1 | TGCGCCAGCAGCTTGGTGGGGGGGAACACTGAAGCTTTCTTT | CASSLVGGNTEAFF
TRBD1 | TRBJ2-7 | NA | TRBV9 | TGTGCCAGCAGCGGAGCCGGACAGGCCTACGAGCAGTACTTC | CASSGAGQAYEQYF
TRBD1 | TRBJ1-1 | NA | TRBV11-3 | TGTGCCAGCAGCCCGGGACAGGGGGCAGTGTACACTGAAGCTTTCTTT | CASSPGQGAVYTEAFF
TRBD1 | TRBJ2-7 | NA | TRBV27 | TGTGCCAGCAGTTTCCTGGGGGACAGTTACGAGCAGTACTTC | CASSFLGDSYEQYF
NA | TRBJ1-2 | once | TRBV13 | TGTGCCAGCAGCTACTACAGGGACCCTAACTATGGCTACACCTTC | CASSYYRDPNYGYTF
NA | TRBJ2-2 | few | TRBV4-1 | TGCGCCAGCAGCCAAGAATTGAGGTCTGGGGGGGAGCTGTTTTTT | CASSQELRSGGELFF
NA | TRBJ2-2 | NA | TRBV2 | TGTGCCAGCATGTTGGGACATCTGAACACCGGGGAGCTGTTTTTT | CASMLGHLNTGELFF
TRBD2 | TRBJ2-3 | NA | TRBV28 | TGTGCCAGCAGTCTCGGGCTAGCGGGGGGCACAGATACGCAGTATTTT | CASSLGLAGGTDTQYF
TRBD1 | TRBJ2-1 | NA | TRBV7-9 | TGTGCCAGCAGCGCCCGACAGGGGTGGAATGAGCAGTTCTTC | CASSARQGWNEQFF
TRBD2 | TRBJ2-3 | NA | TRBV6-1 | TGTGCCAGCAGTGAAAGTCGGACTAGCGGGGGGGTGCCGCAGTATTTT | CASSESRTSGGVPQYF
NA | TRBJ1-1 | few | TRBV19 | TGTGCCAGTAGTACAGGAATAGATGTCCTAATGAACACTGAAGCTTTCTTT | CASSTGIDVLMNTEAFF
TRBD2 | TRBJ2-2 | NA | TRBV7-9 | TGTGCCAGCAGCTCGACTAGCGGGAGGTTTACCGGGGAGCTGTTTTTT | CASSSTSGRFTGELFF
NA | TRBJ1-4 | NA | TRBV15 | TGTGCAACTAAGTATATGTCGAATGAAAAACTGTTTTTT | CATKYMSNEKLFF